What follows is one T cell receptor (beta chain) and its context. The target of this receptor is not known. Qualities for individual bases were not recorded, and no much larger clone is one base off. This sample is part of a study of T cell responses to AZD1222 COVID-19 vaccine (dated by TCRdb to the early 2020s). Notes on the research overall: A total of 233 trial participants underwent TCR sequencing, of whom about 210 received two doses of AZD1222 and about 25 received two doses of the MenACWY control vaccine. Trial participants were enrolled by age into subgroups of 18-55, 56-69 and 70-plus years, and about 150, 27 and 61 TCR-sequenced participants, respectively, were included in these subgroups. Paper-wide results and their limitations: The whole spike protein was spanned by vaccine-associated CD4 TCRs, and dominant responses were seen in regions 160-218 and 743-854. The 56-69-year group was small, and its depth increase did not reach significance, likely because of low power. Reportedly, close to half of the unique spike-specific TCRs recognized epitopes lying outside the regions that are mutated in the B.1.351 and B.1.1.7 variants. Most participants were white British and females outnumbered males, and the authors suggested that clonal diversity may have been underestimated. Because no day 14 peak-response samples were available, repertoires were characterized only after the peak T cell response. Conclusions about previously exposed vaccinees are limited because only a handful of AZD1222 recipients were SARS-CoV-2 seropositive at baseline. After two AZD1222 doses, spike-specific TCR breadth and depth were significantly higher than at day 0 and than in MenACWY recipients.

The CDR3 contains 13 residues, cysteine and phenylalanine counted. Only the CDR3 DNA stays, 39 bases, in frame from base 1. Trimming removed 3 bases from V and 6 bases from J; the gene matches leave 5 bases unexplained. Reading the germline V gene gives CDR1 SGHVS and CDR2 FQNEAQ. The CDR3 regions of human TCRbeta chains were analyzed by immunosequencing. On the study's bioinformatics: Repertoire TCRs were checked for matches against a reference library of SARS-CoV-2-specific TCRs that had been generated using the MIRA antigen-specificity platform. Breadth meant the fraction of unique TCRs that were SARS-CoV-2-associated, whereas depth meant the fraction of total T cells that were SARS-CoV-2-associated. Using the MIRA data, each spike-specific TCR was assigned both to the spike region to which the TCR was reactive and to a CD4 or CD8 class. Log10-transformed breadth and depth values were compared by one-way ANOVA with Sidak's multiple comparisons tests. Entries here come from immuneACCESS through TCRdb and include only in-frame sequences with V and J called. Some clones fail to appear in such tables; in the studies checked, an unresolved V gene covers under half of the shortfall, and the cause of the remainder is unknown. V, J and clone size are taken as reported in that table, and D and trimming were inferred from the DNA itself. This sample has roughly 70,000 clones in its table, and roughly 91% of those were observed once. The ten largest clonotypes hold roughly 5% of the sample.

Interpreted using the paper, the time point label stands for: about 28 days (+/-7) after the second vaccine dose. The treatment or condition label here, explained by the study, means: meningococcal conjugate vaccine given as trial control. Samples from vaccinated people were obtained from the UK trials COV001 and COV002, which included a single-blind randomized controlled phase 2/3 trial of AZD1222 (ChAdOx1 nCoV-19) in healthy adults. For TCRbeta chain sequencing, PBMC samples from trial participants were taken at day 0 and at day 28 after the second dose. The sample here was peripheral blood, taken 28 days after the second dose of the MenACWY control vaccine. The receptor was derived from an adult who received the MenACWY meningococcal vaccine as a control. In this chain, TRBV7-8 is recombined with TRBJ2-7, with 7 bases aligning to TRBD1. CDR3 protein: CASSFRDRAEQYF. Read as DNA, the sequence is TGTGCCAGCAGCTTCCGAGACAGGGCCGAGCAGTACTTC. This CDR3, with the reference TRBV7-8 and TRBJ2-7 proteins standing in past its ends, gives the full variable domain GAGVSQSPRYKVAKRGQDVALRCDPISGHVSLFWYQQALGQGPEFLTYFQNEAQLDKSGLPSDRFFAERPEGSVSTLKIQRTQQEDSAVYLCASSFRDRAEQYFGPGTRLTVT.